The 13 T cell receptor beta chains below all came from one sample that was sequenced in a study of regulatory T cells in long-lasting Graves disease. Time point defined: newly diagnosed GD, antithyroid drugs for less than 3 months. Scientists built the TCR library using RNA that was extracted from PBMCs. Construction of TCR beta libraries relied on iRepertoire HTBI primers and on Arm-PCR targeting CDR3 regions. Via MiXCR, TCRdb re-called the multiplex PCR reads, giving one row per CDR3 protein. The data show around 330,000 distinct CDR3 sequences, with 15% to 20% seen just once and 35% to 45% held by the top ten. The source was peripheral blood mononuclear cells (PBMCs), collected at new diagnosis, from a patient treated with antithyroid drugs. These receptors were obtained from a female donor with Graves disease.

This clonotype was seen at least ten times. The chain recombines TRBV2 with TRBJ2-7; D might be TRBD2 (6 bases). Germline-derived CDR1 and CDR2 are SNHLY and FYNNEI. The CDR3 totals 13 residues. V was pared by 10 bases and J by 7 bases, with 20 bases between. The CDR3 nucleotides read TGTGCCACCCGGAAGGGAGTTGCGGGGGAGCAGTACTTC. Translated, it gives CATRKGVAGEQYF.

V and J are TRBV20-1 and TRBJ2-2, with 10 bases matching TRBD1. Germline trimming cut 6 bases from V and 3 bases from J; bases unmatched to any gene: 1. The length of the CDR3 is 13 residues. CDR1 is DFQATT, CDR2 SNEGSKA, per germline (reference sequence). The CDR3 region has the DNA TGCAGTGCCGGACAGGGGGACACCGGGGAGCTGTTTTTT. This translates into CSAGQGDTGELFF.

The CDR3 coding sequence is TGCAGCGTAGATACAGGGTGGAACTATGGCTACACCTTC. This codes for CSVDTGWNYGYTF. This chain joins TRBV29-1 and TRBJ1-2; TRBD1 might be the D (6 bases). The V and J ends lost 6 bases and 2 bases respectively, with 13 bases between them. The CDR3 sequence is 13 residues long. Germline V gene data show CDR1 as SQVTM and CDR2 as ANQGSEA.

There are many counts of this clonotype. The chain is built from TRBV12-3 or TRBV12-4 and TRBJ2-1; 14 bases map to TRBD2. This CDR3 is built from 15 residues. V was pared by 6 bases and J by 6 bases, with 4 bases of the junction left unmatched. This CDR3 reads CASREGLAGVNEQFF. In DNA form, the CDR3 reads TGTGCCAGCAGGGAGGGACTAGCGGGAGTCAATGAGCAGTTCTTC.

There are many counts of this clonotype. This rearrangement joins TRBV28 to TRBJ2-7; 8 bases agree with TRBD1. The CDR3 sequence is 13 residues long. The V and J ends lost 4 bases and 4 bases, in that order; junction bases with no gene match: 3. Germline V gives CDR1 MDHEN, CDR2 SYDVKM. Here the CDR3 DNA reads TGTGCCAGCAGTTGGACAGGGCTATACGAGCAGTACTTC. Translating gives CASSWTGLYEQYF.

A note on this clonotype: A clone one base away is much larger, so this may be a read error. The rearrangement links TRBV6-1 to TRBJ2-7; D unresolved. This CDR3 is 14 amino acids long. The germline V gene has CDR1 MNHNS and CDR2 SASEGT. The chain's CDR3 is CVSSRVRSTYEQYF. CDR3 in DNA: TGTGTCAGCTCCCGGGTACGTTCGACCTACGAGCAGTACTTC.

A note on this clonotype: Since the CDR3 does not end with the conserved phenylalanine or tryptophan, this likely comes from a read error. V gene TRBV3-1 combines with J gene TRBJ1-1; possible D gene TRBD1, 5 bases. Germline values: CDR1 LGHDT, CDR2 YNNKEL (reference sequence). The V and J ends lost 4 bases and 11 bases respectively, with 20 bases between them. The CDR3 spans 14 residues. CDR3 protein: CASSPERDSRPAFC. CDR3 nucleotide sequence: TGTGCCAGCAGCCCAGAAAGGGACTCCCGCCCGGCTTTCTGT.

This clonotype was found once. This likely traces to a read error, being one base from a far larger clone. V usage is TRBV11-2 and J usage is TRBJ2-1, with D unresolved. The DNA end favors TRBJ2-3, so the J call may be wrong. Germline V gives CDR1 SGHAT, CDR2 FQNNGV. The CDR3 contains 11 residues. CDR3 protein: CTSSLLTAQYF. CDR3 sequence (DNA): TGTACCAGCAGCTTATTAACAGCGCAGTATTTT.

The sample holds many counts of this clonotype. The chain joins TRBV12-3 or TRBV12-4 to TRBJ2-7; D ambiguous. The CDR3 consists of 12 residues. The V and J ends lost 2 bases and 4 bases respectively, with 6 bases between them. The CDR3: CASSLRRYEQYF. Written as DNA, the CDR3 is TGTGCCAGCAGTTTACGGCGGTACGAGCAGTACTTC.

In its sample, this clonotype was seen many times. The rearrangement joins TRBV5-4 to TRBJ1-6; D may be TRBD1 (5 bases). Trimming removed 2 bases from V and 8 bases from J, with 20 bases in between. Germline V gene sequence: CDR1 SGHNT, CDR2 YYREEE (reference sequence). The CDR3 runs to 17 residues. CDR3 nucleotides: TGTGCCAGCAGCTTCGGGCCCGGGCCGGGAGGGGATTCACCCCTCCACTTT. As protein: CASSFGPGPGGDSPLHF.

This clonotype appeared many times. The chain recombines TRBV27 with TRBJ1-1; perhaps TRBD1 as D (5 bases). V gave up 0 bases and J gave up 0 bases, with 14 bases separating them. The CDR3 consists of 17 residues. Germline CDR1 and CDR2: MNHEY and SMNVEV (reference sequence). The CDR3 region is CASSLSGGGVVNTEAFF. As DNA, the CDR3 is TGTGCCAGCAGTTTATCTGGGGGAGGTGTGGTGAACACTGAAGCTTTCTTT.

V and J are TRBV5-1 and TRBJ2-5, with no clear D. In germline, CDR1 is SGHRS, CDR2 YFSETQ. CDR3 length equals 14 residues. Trimming left V 1 base short and J 2 bases short, with 9 bases between. CDR3 sequence: CASSLFREQETQYF. The CDR3 DNA reads as TGCGCCAGCAGCTTGTTCCGCGAGCAAGAGACCCAGTACTTC. Full variable domain (rest looked up from reference TRBV5-1 and TRBJ2-5): KAGVTQTPRYLIKTRGQQVTLSCSPISGHRSVSWYQQTPGQGLQFLFEYFSETQRNKGNFPGRFSGRQFSNSRSEMNVSTLELGDSALYLCASSLFREQETQYFGPGTRLLVL.

This clonotype was observed a few times. The genes are TRBV30 and TRBJ1-2; D gene uncertain. V lost 1 base and J 7 bases, leaving 4 bases between the germline ends. The CDR3 consists of 10 residues. CDR1 and CDR2 from the germline V gene are GTSNPN and SVGIG (reference sequence). CDR3: CAWSGGGYTF. DNA of the CDR3: TGTGCCTGGAGTGGGGGTGGCTACACCTTC.